Presented here are 26 T cell receptor beta chains from one specimen sequenced in a study of shared clonotypes between healthy human individuals. CD45RO-negative, CCR7-selected cells formed the naive CD8 fraction, which excluded terminally differentiated effector memory CD45RA+ cells. Repertoires were generated with immunoSEQ multiplex PCR, while TCRdb's copy carries only in-frame clones and drops some. The sample contains about 600,000 clones, nearly 98% of which appear only once. Sequencing input: naive CD8+ T cells sorted from blood. The source is a man aged 25-45 years in good health.

The chain joins TRBV4-1 to TRBJ2-5; 16 positions agree with TRBD2. The CDR3 runs to 19 residues. V shed 2 bases and J 4 bases; nucleotides not matched to a gene: 10. Per germline, CDR1 MGHRA and CDR2 YSYEKL. CDR3 nucleotides: TGCGCCAGCAGCCAACAAGGGACTAGCGGGAGGGCGGGAGTAGAGACCCAGTACTTC. Encoded protein: CASSQQGTSGRAGVETQYF.

The gene calls are TRBV30 and TRBJ2-1; D remains unclear. The CDR3 is 12 residues long. Trimming took 2 bases from V and 7 from J, leaving 9 bases between them. Germline CDR1 reads GTSNPN; CDR2 reads SVGIG (reference sequence). The CDR3 DNA reads as TGTGCCTGGAGTATCGCGAGGAATGAGCAGTTCTTC. It yields the protein CAWSIARNEQFF. The full variable domain, in which reference TRBV30 and TRBJ2-1 provide the parts outside the CDR3, is SQTIHQWPATLVQPVGSPLSLECTVEGTSNPNLYWYRQAAGRGLQLLFYSVGIGQISSEVPQNLSASRPQDRQFILSSKKLLLSDSGFYLCAWSIARNEQFFGPGTRLTVL.

The genes are TRBV9 and TRBJ1-1; D is unresolved. The CDR3 has 16 residues. Trimming shortened V by 0 bases and J by 3 bases, and 15 bases separated the two germline ends. Germline CDR1 is SGDLS and CDR2 is YYNGEE. The CDR3 DNA reads as TGTGCCAGCAGCGTAGTAGTCGGCGGCCCTGACACTGAAGCTTTCTTT. It yields the protein CASSVVVGGPDTEAFF.

The count of this clone is one. J is TRBJ1-5 and V is TRBV6-1; D uncertain. The CDR3 is 13 residues long. Trimming took 3 bases from V and 0 from J, leaving 3 bases between them. Germline V gives CDR1 MNHNS, CDR2 SASEGT. CDR3 sequence: CASSDFSNQPQHF. CDR3 coding DNA: TGTGCCAGCAGTGATTTTAGCAATCAGCCCCAGCATTTT.

The gene calls are TRBV2 and TRBJ2-7; TRBD2 matches 8 bases. The CDR3 contains 15 residues. The germline gives CDR1 SNHLY, CDR2 FYNNEI. V lost 2 bases, J lost 3 bases, and 6 bases stayed unmatched. The CDR3 nucleotides are TGTGCCAGCAGTGAAACGGGGGGGAGCCTCTACGAGCAGTACTTC. It is translated as CASSETGGSLYEQYF. The full variable domain, completed using reference TRBV2 and TRBJ2-7, is EPEVTQTPSHQVTQMGQEVILRCVPISNHLYFYWYRQILGQKVEFLVSFYNNEISEKSEIFDDQFSVERPDGSNFTLKIRSTKLEDSAMYFCASSETGGSLYEQYFGPGTRLTVT.

This rearrangement joins TRBV10-3 to TRBJ2-5; 9 bases are shared with TRBD2. With 3 bases clipped from V and 5 bases from J, the junction kept 10 bases outside the gene matches. The CDR3 spans 16 residues. Per germline, CDR1 ENHRY and CDR2 SYGVKD. The CDR3 reads CAISEGLVAGAETQYF. CDR3 DNA: TGTGCCATCAGTGAAGGGTTGGTAGCGGGGGCCGAGACCCAGTACTTC.

This clone showed up just once. The V gene is TRBV4-2, the J gene TRBJ1-1; D possibly corresponds to TRBD1 (6 bases). From germline, CDR1 is LGHNA and CDR2 YNFKEQ. The CDR3 contains 15 residues. The germline V and J ends were trimmed by 1 base and 4 bases, with 13 bases remaining between them. CDR3 residues: CASSQGSGAGTEAFF. CDR3 bases: TGTGCCAGCAGCCAAGGATCGGGGGCGGGCACTGAAGCTTTCTTT.

The J gene is TRBJ1-3, the V gene TRBV14; no definite D call. Germline V gene data show CDR1 as SGHDN and CDR2 as FVKESK. V dropped 3 bases and J dropped 1 base, with 13 bases sitting between them. This CDR3 is 16 amino acids long. The CDR3 loop is CASSHIPGSSGNTIYF. Here the CDR3 DNA reads TGTGCCAGCAGCCATATACCTGGGTCTTCTGGAAACACCATATATTTT.

The gene calls are TRBV27 and TRBJ1-5, with D possibly TRBD1 on 6 matching bases. Trimming took 2 bases from V and 2 from J, leaving 10 bases between them. The CDR3 has 15 residues. The germline gives CDR1 MNHEY, CDR2 SMNVEV (reference sequence). The CDR3 DNA follows: TGTGCCAGCAGTTTAGGGGGCCAAGGCAATCAGCCCCAGCATTTT. Its protein is CASSLGGQGNQPQHF.

The chain links TRBV5-5 to TRBJ1-2, with D perhaps TRBD1 (5 bases). The CDR3 length is 15 residues. Germline values: CDR1 SGHKS, CDR2 YYEKEE (reference sequence). V dropped 1 base and J dropped 6 bases, with 16 bases sitting between them. The DNA for the CDR3 is TGTGCCAGCAGCTTGTGGTTGGACATTAGAGATGGCTACACCTTC. This sequence encodes CASSLWLDIRDGYTF. Full variable domain (missing parts from reference TRBV5-5 and TRBJ1-2): DAGVTQSPTHLIKTRGQQVTLRCSPISGHKSVSWYQQVLGQGPQFIFQYYEKEERGRGNFPDRFSARQFPNYSSELNVNALLLGDSALYLCASSLWLDIRDGYTFGSGTRLTVV.

J is TRBJ2-5 and V is TRBV4-2; 12 bases fit TRBD2. The V gene end was trimmed by 4 bases and the J gene end by 4 bases; junction bases not matched to a gene: 4. The CDR3 has 15 residues. Germline values: CDR1 LGHNA, CDR2 YNFKEQ. The CDR3 region is CASSRELAGGETQYF. DNA for the CDR3: TGTGCCAGCAGCCGAGAACTAGCGGGAGGAGAGACCCAGTACTTC.

The chain is built from TRBV7-9 and TRBJ2-7; D is ambiguous. Trimming took 5 bases from V and 3 from J, leaving 8 bases between them. The CDR3 loop spans 12 amino acids. CDR1 and CDR2 from the germline V gene are SEHNR and FQNEAQ (reference sequence). The CDR3 spells CASSPWGYEQYF. In DNA form, the CDR3 reads TGTGCCAGCAGCCCCTGGGGCTACGAGCAGTACTTC.

This chain connects TRBV27 to TRBJ2-5; 9 positions agree with TRBD2. V lost 5 bases, J lost 1 base, and 8 bases stayed unmatched. There are 16 residues in the CDR3. Looked up from germline, CDR1 is MNHEY and CDR2 is SMNVEV (reference sequence). Here the CDR3 DNA reads TGTGCCAGCAGTGCTTCTAGCGGGGACTTCCAAGAGACCCAGTACTTC. Translating gives CASSASSGDFQETQYF.

V and J are TRBV28 and TRBJ1-1, with D maybe TRBD1 (5 bases). In germline, CDR1 is MDHEN, CDR2 SYDVKM. The CDR3 spans 14 residues. V shed 7 bases and J shed 3 bases, with 15 bases lying between them. The CDR3 bases are TGTGCCAGCAATCGGGACGGCTGGGACACTGAAGCTTTCTTT. As protein: CASNRDGWDTEAFF.

The V gene is TRBV18, the J gene TRBJ2-5; D unclear. Germline V gene lookup returns CDR1 KGHSH and CDR2 LQKENI. The germline V and J ends were trimmed by 2 bases and 2 bases, with 18 bases remaining between them. This CDR3 comprises 17 residues. In nucleotides, the CDR3 is TGTGCCAGCTCACCAATCGCTCCGGCTTGGGGTCAAGAGACCCAGTACTTC. Translating gives CASSPIAPAWGQETQYF.

The V gene is TRBV5-5, the J gene TRBJ2-1; D is unresolved. The V end lost 3 bases, the J end lost 6 bases, and 16 bases lay between the germline ends. The germline V gene encodes CDR1 SGHKS and CDR2 YYEKEE (reference sequence). CDR3 length: 15 amino acids. The CDR3 bases are TGTGCCAGCAGCTCCAGGTTCGACGTGGGCAATGAGCAGTTCTTC. Protein product: CASSSRFDVGNEQFF.

This sequence joins TRBV13 and TRBJ2-7; D gene unclear. V gave up 5 bases and J gave up 4 bases, with 21 bases separating them. Germline CDR1 reads PRHDT; CDR2 reads FYEKMQ (reference sequence). The CDR3 runs 16 residues. CDR3 in amino acids: CASSPSSPSGTYEQYF. The CDR3 coding sequence is TGTGCCAGCAGCCCCTCATCTCCTTCGGGCACGTACGAGCAGTACTTC. Complete variable domain (other parts from reference TRBV13 and TRBJ2-7): AAGVIQSPRHLIKEKRETATLKCYPIPRHDTVYWYQQGPGQDPQFLISFYEKMQSDKGSIPDRFSAQQFSDYHSELNMSSLELGDSALYFCASSPSSPSGTYEQYFGPGTRLTVT.

For the CDR3, the DNA is TGTGCCAGCAGTTACGGTGTTAATCAGCCCCAGCATTTT. This codes for CASSYGVNQPQHF. The chain recombines TRBV6-5 with TRBJ1-5; no clear D. The CDR3 is made up of 13 amino acids. The germline gives CDR1 MNHEY, CDR2 SVGAGI. V lost 2 bases and J 4 bases, leaving 6 bases between the germline ends.

J is TRBJ2-2 and V is TRBV9, with TRBD1 matching 7 bases. J gave up 6 bases and V 3 bases, and 11 bases lay outside the gene matches. Germline V gene lookup returns CDR1 SGDLS and CDR2 YYNGEE. CDR3 length: 16 residues. The CDR3 nucleotides read TGTGCCAGCAGCGAACAGAAACAGGGGTTAGCCGGGGAGCTGTTTTTT. Amino acid sequence: CASSEQKQGLAGELFF.

V gene TRBV5-6 combines with J gene TRBJ2-3; D unclear. With 1 base removed from V and 5 bases from J, the gap between germline ends came to 2 bases. Germline V gene lookup returns CDR1 SGHDT and CDR2 YYEEEE. The CDR3 consists of 11 residues. The DNA of the CDR3 is TGTGCCAGCAGCTTGTTAGATACGCAGTATTTT. This translates into CASSLLDTQYF.

V gene TRBV7-9 combines with J gene TRBJ2-5, with D possibly TRBD1 on 5 matching bases. The CDR3 loop spans 13 amino acids. The ends were cut back, 11 bases at V and 0 bases at J, with 13 bases in the middle. CDR1 and CDR2 from the germline V gene are SEHNR and FQNEAQ (reference sequence). The CDR3 DNA reads TGTGCCCCCGCAGGACACCACCAAGAGACCCAGTACTTC. It yields the protein CAPAGHHQETQYF.

This chain links TRBV7-9 with TRBJ2-3; D gene ambiguous. Trimming cost V 6 bases and J 0 bases, with 4 bases left between them. Looked up from germline, CDR1 is SEHNR and CDR2 is FQNEAQ (reference sequence). The CDR3 contains 12 residues. CDR3 nucleotide sequence: TGTGCCAGCAGGTGGAGCACAGATACGCAGTATTTT. This encodes CASRWSTDTQYF.

The rearrangement joins TRBV11-2 to TRBJ1-2, with D hard to call. Germline V lookup: CDR1 SGHAT, CDR2 FQNNGV. The V end was cut by 0 bases, the J end by 2 bases, with 10 bases between. The length of the CDR3 is 15 residues. As DNA, the CDR3 is TGTGCCAGCAGCTTAGATGCTTACGGCAACTATGGCTACACCTTC. Amino acids: CASSLDAYGNYGYTF.

J is TRBJ2-5 and V is TRBV2; perhaps TRBD2 as D (6 bases). Trimming removed 7 bases at V and 4 bases at J, with 10 bases between. The CDR3 extends over 12 amino acids. The germline gives CDR1 SNHLY, CDR2 FYNNEI. The CDR3 reads CASIGGLETQYF. The DNA for the CDR3 is TGTGCCAGCATTGGAGGGCTAGAGACCCAGTACTTC.

The chain uses TRBV7-8 and TRBJ1-5; the D is unclear. Germline V gene sequence: CDR1 SGHVS, CDR2 FQNEAQ. V lost 5 bases, J lost 4 bases, and 12 bases lay in between. This CDR3 has 14 residues. DNA of the CDR3: TGTGCCAGCAGCCCCTGGCAGGATAATCAGCCCCAGCATTTT. The encoded protein is CASSPWQDNQPQHF. Supplemented by reference TRBV7-8 and TRBJ1-5, the full variable domain reads GAGVSQSPRYKVAKRGQDVALRCDPISGHVSLFWYQQALGQGPEFLTYFQNEAQLDKSGLPSDRFFAERPEGSVSTLKIQRTQQEDSAVYLCASSPWQDNQPQHFGDGTRLSIL.

This rearrangement joins TRBV25-1 to TRBJ2-5, with D perhaps TRBD1 (6 bases). Germline loops: CDR1 MGHDK, CDR2 SYGVNS. Trimming stripped 8 bases from V and 5 bases from J, with 18 bases between. The CDR3 covers 14 residues. CDR3 amino acids: CASGFESRGETQYF. The CDR3 DNA reads as TGTGCCAGCGGGTTCGAATCAAGGGGGGAGACCCAGTACTTC.